Each of the 30 T cell receptor beta chains below was sequenced from the same sample in a study of T-cell memory formation after mild COVID-19. MiXCR, applied by TCRdb to the 5' RACE reads, yields one record per CDR3 protein. Of roughly 300,000 distinct CDR3 sequences in the sample, approximately 13% were seen once. The sequenced sample consisted of PBMCs or a T cell subset sorted from them (not recorded which). All receptors derive from a man aged 18 to 29 who had mild COVID-19 (a few samples of this study predate the infection). Cell type and time point are not known.

This clonotype occurred a few times. The V gene is TRBV6-6, the J gene TRBJ2-2; TRBD1 might be the D (5 bases). CDR3 length equals 15 residues. Per germline, CDR1 MNHNY and CDR2 SVGAGI (reference sequence). V was shortened by 6 bases and J by 4 bases, with 15 bases between the two germline ends. CDR3 sequence (DNA): TGTGCCAGCAGCCCTCGGGCAGGGTCCACCGGGGAGCTGTTTTTT. This translates into CASSPRAGSTGELFF.

V and J are TRBV5-1 and TRBJ2-7; TRBD1 agrees at 7 bases. After removal of 4 bases from V and 5 bases from J, the junction contained 6 bases not matched to a gene. This CDR3 region has 13 residues. Germline-derived CDR1 and CDR2 are SGHRS and YFSETQ. CDR3 coding DNA: TGCGCCAGCAGCCTCCGACAGGGAGACGAGCAGTACTTC. Its translation is CASSLRQGDEQYF.

The V call is TRBV10-3, the J call TRBJ2-3, with TRBD2 matching 9 bases. The germline V gene has CDR1 ENHRY and CDR2 SYGVKD. J gave up 1 base and V 3 bases, and 2 bases lay outside the gene matches. The CDR3 is made up of 15 amino acids. Here the CDR3 reads CAISDPSGGTDTQYF. For the CDR3, the DNA is TGTGCCATCAGTGACCCTAGCGGGGGCACAGATACGCAGTATTTT.

This clonotype was counted a few times. The chain combines TRBV6-2 or TRBV6-3 with TRBJ2-1; 9 bases line up with TRBD2. CDR3 length: 17 residues. J was trimmed by 2 bases and V by 6 bases; bases with no gene match: 11. CDR1 is MNHEY and CDR2 is SVGEGT in the germline V gene. CDR3: CASSAPSAGGPYNEQFF. DNA for the CDR3: TGTGCCAGCAGCGCCCCCTCAGCGGGGGGCCCCTACAATGAGCAGTTCTTC.

The genes are TRBV5-1 and TRBJ2-7, with TRBD2 matching over 7 bases. The germline V gene has CDR1 SGHRS and CDR2 YFSETQ. The CDR3 runs 13 residues. V shed 4 bases, J shed 2 bases, and the junction held 3 bases outside the gene matches. The CDR3, as DNA: TGCGCCAGCAGCATGGGACTAACCTACGAGCAGTACTTC. It encodes CASSMGLTYEQYF.

This chain connects TRBV7-8 to TRBJ2-7; a weak D match, TRBD1 (6 bases). Trimming cost V 1 base and J 5 bases, with 9 bases left between them. Germline CDR1 and CDR2: SGHVS and FQNEAQ. CDR3 length equals 13 residues. CDR3 amino acids: CASSLVTGNEQYV. The CDR3 nucleotides read TGTGCCAGCAGCTTAGTGACAGGCAACGAGCAGTACGTC.

This clonotype was observed at least ten times. CDR3 bases: TGTGCCAGCAGCAGCCAGGGTTTTGCTGGAAACACCATATATTTT. Protein product: CASSSQGFAGNTIYF. V usage is TRBV9 and J usage is TRBJ1-3; possible D gene TRBD1, 5 bases. CDR3 length: 15 residues. Trimming took 4 bases from V and 2 from J, leaving 13 bases between them. The germline V gene encodes CDR1 SGDLS and CDR2 YYNGEE. The full variable domain, its missing parts supplied by reference TRBV9 and TRBJ1-3, is DSGVTQTPKHLITATGQRVTLRCSPRSGDLSVYWYQQSLDQGLQFLIQYYNGEERAKGNILERFSAQQFPDLHSELNLSSLELGDSALYFCASSSQGFAGNTIYFGEGSWLTVV.

The chain combines TRBV5-5 with TRBJ2-3; 8 bases are shared with TRBD1. The germline CDR1 and CDR2 sequences are SGHKS and YYEKEE (reference sequence). V lost 5 bases to trimming and J lost 3 bases; unmatched junction nucleotides: 2. CDR3 length equals 13 residues. The CDR3 is CASSRDRTDTQYF. The CDR3 nucleotides read TGTGCCAGCAGTCGGGACAGGACAGATACGCAGTATTTT. Variable domain in full (rest from reference TRBV5-5 and TRBJ2-3): DAGVTQSPTHLIKTRGQQVTLRCSPISGHKSVSWYQQVLGQGPQFIFQYYEKEERGRGNFPDRFSARQFPNYSSELNVNALLLGDSALYLCASSRDRTDTQYFGPGTRLTVL.

This chain uses TRBV6-5 with TRBJ1-5; 7 bases line up with TRBD1. Germline V gene data show CDR1 as MNHEY and CDR2 as SVGAGI. V lost 6 bases, J lost 11 bases, and 13 bases stayed unmatched. The CDR3 has 14 amino acids. The CDR3 spells CASSPRGAGLSQHF. In nucleotides, the CDR3 is TGTGCCAGCAGCCCCAGGGGGGCTGGGCTGTCCCAGCATTTT.

This clonotype has just a few counts. V usage is TRBV20-1 and J usage is TRBJ2-5; 7 bases are a match to TRBD2. The CDR3 runs to 11 residues. Germline V lookup: CDR1 DFQATT, CDR2 SNEGSKA (reference sequence). Trimming at V came to 6 bases and at J to 4 bases, leaving 2 bases not matched to a gene. The DNA of the CDR3 is TGCAGTGCCCCGGGGGGAGAGACCCAGTACTTC. Translating gives CSAPGGETQYF.

The chain recombines TRBV12-3 or TRBV12-4 with TRBJ1-2, with 7 bases fitting TRBD1. CDR3 length equals 15 residues. J was trimmed by 9 bases and V by 6 bases; bases with no gene match: 16. In DNA, the CDR3 is TGTGCCAGCAGCCCAAACCCCGACAGGGTTCATCGCTACACCTTC. The encoded protein is CASSPNPDRVHRYTF.

In its sample, this clonotype was seen once. V gene TRBV18 combines with J gene TRBJ1-1; D might be TRBD1 (5 bases). This CDR3 spans 14 amino acids. Trimming removed 1 base from V and 1 base from J, with 7 bases in between. Germline V gene lookup returns CDR1 KGHSH and CDR2 LQKENI. CDR3 region: CASSPQGWNTEAFF. In DNA, the CDR3 is TGTGCCAGCTCACCACAGGGGTGGAACACTGAAGCTTTCTTT.

About this clonotype itself: A read error is possible here, since a much larger clone lies one base away. This sequence joins TRBV11-1 and TRBJ2-3, with 7 bases aligning to TRBD2. This CDR3 contains 13 residues. Germline CDR1 reads SGHAT; CDR2 reads FQDESV (reference sequence). CDR3 coding DNA: TGTGCCCGCAGCCTATGGGGGGGAGATACGCAGTATTTT. Translating gives CARSLWGGDTQYF.

This clonotype was observed a few times. The chain is built from TRBV10-3 and TRBJ2-3; D is possibly TRBD1 (8 bases). This CDR3 has 15 amino acids. Trimming took off 11 bases at V and 2 bases at J, with 20 bases between the two ends. CDR1 is ENHRY and CDR2 is SYGVKD in the germline V gene. The CDR3 reads CAASAQGGTTDTQYF. The CDR3 DNA follows: TGTGCCGCCAGCGCACAGGGGGGGACCACAGATACGCAGTATTTT.

The chain joins TRBV2 to TRBJ1-5, with 10 bases that match TRBD1. The junction had 3 bases not matched to a gene; V was cut back by 4 bases and J by 6 bases. This CDR3 comprises 14 residues. Germline V gene sequence: CDR1 SNHLY, CDR2 FYNNEI. The DNA for the CDR3 is TGTGCCAGCAGTGTCTGGGACAGGGGTCAGCCCCAGCATTTT. Residues: CASSVWDRGQPQHF.

This clonotype was counted between two and nine times. The V gene is TRBV5-4, the J gene TRBJ2-5; 10 bases line up with TRBD1. The CDR3 totals 14 residues. CDR1 is SGHNT, CDR2 YYREEE, per germline (reference sequence). With 3 bases clipped from V and 6 bases from J, the junction kept 5 bases outside the gene matches. CDR3 loop: CASSSTGGEQTQYF. CDR3 coding DNA: TGTGCCAGCAGCTCGACAGGGGGCGAACAGACCCAGTACTTC.

This chain connects TRBV7-9 to TRBJ1-1; D is uncertain. The CDR3 is 13 residues long. Germline V gene sequence: CDR1 SEHNR, CDR2 FQNEAQ (reference sequence). V lost 5 bases, J lost 5 bases, and 12 bases lay in between. The CDR3 nucleotides are TGTGCCAGCAGCGCCGGGGTAGGGACTGAAGCTTTCTTT. Its translation is CASSAGVGTEAFF.

This clonotype was seen a handful of times. The chain recombines TRBV24-1 with TRBJ2-3, with TRBD2 as a possible D gene (5 bases). V was trimmed by 9 bases and J by 2 bases, leaving 17 bases between them. This CDR3 contains 15 residues. Germline CDR1 and CDR2: KGHDR and SFDVKD. CDR3 protein: CATSSGIETTDTQYF. CDR3 coding DNA: TGTGCCACCTCCAGCGGAATTGAGACCACAGATACGCAGTATTTT.

The genes are TRBV19 and TRBJ1-2; 7 nucleotides align to TRBD1. Per germline, CDR1 LNHDA and CDR2 SQIVND (reference sequence). CDR3 size: 15 residues. Losses at the gene ends were 5 bases for V and 4 bases for J; bases not matched to a gene: 10. For the CDR3, the DNA is TGTGCCAGTAGTGTCCGGGACAGCTCGTTCTATGGCTACACCTTC. Translation gives CASSVRDSSFYGYTF.

The V gene is TRBV28, the J gene TRBJ2-2; D gene uncertain. This CDR3 contains 15 residues. Germline V lookup: CDR1 MDHEN, CDR2 SYDVKM. Trimming took off 6 bases at V and 1 base at J, with 12 bases between the two ends. CDR3 protein: CASSPRLQNTGELFF. CDR3 DNA: TGTGCCAGCAGCCCCAGGCTACAGAACACCGGGGAGCTGTTTTTT.

This clonotype was detected a few times. The chain links TRBV6-5 to TRBJ2-7; D is unresolved. The CDR3 length is 13 residues. Trimming pared 2 bases from V and 5 bases from J, leaving 10 bases between. Germline V gene lookup returns CDR1 MNHEY and CDR2 SVGAGI. In nucleotides, the CDR3 is TGTGCCAGCAGTTACAGGCAGCGCCACGAGCAGTACTTC. Protein product: CASSYRQRHEQYF.

This clonotype was picked up a small number of times. The genes are TRBV9 and TRBJ2-7; possible D gene TRBD1, 6 bases. The CDR3 covers 14 residues. V gave up 0 bases and J gave up 4 bases, with 11 bases separating them. Germline CDR1 reads SGDLS; CDR2 reads YYNGEE. The CDR3 reads CASSVGGGVYEQYF. As DNA, the CDR3 is TGTGCCAGCAGCGTAGGAGGGGGAGTATACGAGCAGTACTTC.

This clonotype was recorded many times. The V gene is TRBV5-1, the J gene TRBJ2-5; TRBD2 aligns across 10 bases. V lost 1 base to trimming and J lost 5 bases; unmatched junction nucleotides: 5. The V gene's germline CDR1 is SGHRS and CDR2 YFSETQ. The CDR3 totals 15 residues. CDR3 in amino acids: CASSLQGTSVETQYF. The CDR3 DNA reads TGCGCCAGCAGCTTGCAGGGGACTAGCGTCGAGACCCAGTACTTC.

This clonotype was observed a handful of times. The V call is TRBV11-2, the J call TRBJ2-5, with 10 positions matching TRBD2. The V gene's germline CDR1 is SGHAT and CDR2 FQNNGV. V lost 5 bases and J lost 6; bases outside the gene matches: 12. CDR3 length: 16 amino acids. CDR3 coding DNA: TGTGCCAGCAGCCCCCGGGCTAGCGGGGGATTGAAGACCCAGTACTTC. Amino acids: CASSPRASGGLKTQYF.

This clonotype was seen at least ten times. The V gene is TRBV2, the J gene TRBJ2-5, with TRBD2 identical over 15 bases. The CDR3 consists of 16 residues. Trimming removed 8 bases from V and 2 bases from J; junction bases left unmatched: 6. Germline V gene lookup returns CDR1 SNHLY and CDR2 FYNNEI. The CDR3 loop reads CASWTSGGASQETQYF. CDR3 sequence (DNA): TGTGCCAGCTGGACTAGCGGGGGGGCGTCTCAAGAGACCCAGTACTTC.

In this sample, this clonotype turned up a few times. The chain is built from TRBV6-2 or TRBV6-3 and TRBJ2-7, with a possible D match to TRBD1 (6 bases). The CDR3 runs 14 residues. The V end lost 5 bases, the J end lost 2 bases, and 13 bases lay between the germline ends. Germline lookup yields CDR1 MNHEY and CDR2 SVGEGT. The CDR3 reads CASSRVRTAYEQYF. As DNA, the CDR3 is TGTGCCAGCAGTCGGGTCCGGACAGCCTACGAGCAGTACTTC.

The chain joins TRBV20-1 to TRBJ1-1; D gene unclear. Trimming took 4 bases from V and 6 from J, leaving 18 bases between them. The CDR3 length is 14 residues. The V gene's germline CDR1 is DFQATT and CDR2 SNEGSKA (reference sequence). CDR3 sequence reads: CSATPKRSEAEAFF. Written as DNA, the CDR3 is TGCAGTGCTACCCCCAAGCGGTCGGAAGCTGAAGCTTTCTTT.

This clonotype was counted ten times or more. This chain connects TRBV7-9 to TRBJ1-1; no clear D gene. Looked up from germline, CDR1 is SEHNR and CDR2 is FQNEAQ (reference sequence). The CDR3 is 13 amino acids. The germline V and J ends were trimmed by 3 bases and 3 bases, with 8 bases remaining between them. This CDR3 reads CASSFGQYTEAFF. CDR3 in DNA: TGTGCCAGCAGCTTCGGCCAGTACACTGAAGCTTTCTTT.

The chain couples TRBV27 to TRBJ2-1, with D unclear. Germline V gene data show CDR1 as MNHEY and CDR2 as SMNVEV (reference sequence). The CDR3 contains 14 residues. The V end was cut by 2 bases, the J end by 2 bases, with 7 bases between. CDR3 nucleotides: TGTGCCAGCAGTTTAAGCGATCCCTACAATGAGCAGTTCTTC. Its protein is CASSLSDPYNEQFF.

V usage is TRBV28 and J usage is TRBJ2-4; D is possibly TRBD2 (6 bases). CDR3 size: 11 residues. Looked up from germline, CDR1 is MDHEN and CDR2 is SYDVKM. V was trimmed by 10 bases and J by 6 bases, leaving 10 bases between them. CDR3 bases: TGTGCCACCCAGGGACTAAACATTCAGTACTTC. Translated, it gives CATQGLNIQYF.